A selection of T cell receptor beta chains follows, all from one sample in a study of cytomegalovirus exposure and HLA in healthy donors. Profiled with immunoSEQ multiplex PCR; TCRdb holds only in-frame clones, not every one. Seen here are approximately 88,000 clones, under 85% observed once, and the top ten hold under 7.5%. Material for sequencing was PBMCs. Receptor source: a man in his forties or fifties in good health and CMV-seropositive. Both conserved end residues are part of each CDR3. Each record gives: clone size, D gene, V gene, J gene, CDR3 DNA, CDR3 protein. The D gene is left open where the match is weak. Clone size is stated in some rows and not others, as once, few, many or a class when expanded.

-	TRBD1	TRBV10-3	TRBJ1-6	TGTGCCATCAGTGAACAGGGGATAAATTCACCCCTCCACTTT	CAISEQGINSPLHF
-	TRBD1	TRBV29-1	TRBJ2-3	TGCAGCGTTGAGGACAGGGCCTACACAGATACGCAGTATTTT	CSVEDRAYTDTQYF
-	TRBD1	TRBV5-1	TRBJ2-5	TGCGCCAGCGATAGGACAGGGGGCGGGGAGACCCAGTACTTC	CASDRTGGGETQYF
-	-	TRBV18	TRBJ1-5	TGTGCCAGCTCACCATACGTTGAGGGCAGTCAGCCCCAGCATTTT	CASSPYVEGSQPQHF
-	-	TRBV7-2	TRBJ2-3	TGTGCCAGCAGCTTACCACTAGCAGCGAGTGGTACGCAGTATTTT	CASSLPLAASGTQYF
-	-	TRBV11-2	TRBJ1-1	TGTGCCAGCAGTCAAGGGGCCAACACTGAAGCTTTCTTT	CASSQGANTEAFF
-	TRBD1	TRBV18	TRBJ1-1	TGTGCCAGCTCACCAGGGACAGGCCGCCGAGAAGCTTTCTTT	CASSPGTGRREAFF
-	TRBD2	TRBV30	TRBJ2-1	TGTGCTAATAATGGGAGGGATGAGCAGTTCTTC	CANNGRDEQFF
-	-	TRBV2	TRBJ1-5	TGTGCCAGCAGTGAAGGACTCTCCAATCAGCCCCAGCATTTT	CASSEGLSNQPQHF
-	TRBD2	TRBV28	TRBJ2-1	TGTGCCAGCAGTTTGGTACTAGCGGAGCCCTACAATGAGCAGTTCTTC	CASSLVLAEPYNEQFF
-	-	TRBV28	TRBJ1-2	TGTGCCAGCTTACTTAGAACGCCGTGGGCCCATGGCTACACCTTC	CASLLRTPWAHGYTF
-	TRBD1	TRBV19	TRBJ1-5	TGTGCCAGTAGCCCGACAGGGTCGAGCCGGCCCCAGCATTTT	CASSPTGSSRPQHF
once	-	TRBV19	TRBJ1-2	TGTGCCAGCGCTACGGGGGGAGTTCGCGGCTACCCCTTC	CASATGGVRGYPF
-	-	TRBV6-6	TRBJ1-5	TGTGCCAGCAGGGACATCGTCAATCAGCCCCAGCATTTT	CASRDIVNQPQHF
once	TRBD1	TRBV5-5	TRBJ1-6	TGTGCCAGCAGCTCTCCGGGACAGCCTAATTCACCCCTCCACTTT	CASSSPGQPNSPLHF
-	TRBD1	TRBV7-6	TRBJ1-1	TGTGCCAGCAGCTCTCCCGGGACAGGGGGCGTTTGGACTGAAGCTTTCTTT	CASSSPGTGGVWTEAFF
few	-	TRBV7-9	TRBJ1-6	TGTGCCAGCAGAGGGGAGGGTTATTCACCCCTCCACTTT	CASRGEGYSPLHF
few	TRBD2	TRBV7-9	TRBJ2-2	TGTGCCAGCAGCTTCAGCGGGGGTGTCACCGGGGAGCTGTTTTTT	CASSFSGGVTGELFF
-	-	TRBV28	TRBJ1-1	TGTGCCAGCAGTTTAAGAACAGGTTTCACTGAAGCTTTCTTT	CASSLRTGFTEAFF
-	-	TRBV6-1	TRBJ2-7	TGTGCCAGCAGTGAAGCGAGGGTCTCCTACGAGCAGTACTTC	CASSEARVSYEQYF
-	-	TRBV25-1	TRBJ2-1	TGTGCCAGCAGTGAAGTCGGGGGTAGCTACAATGAGCAGTTCTTC	CASSEVGGSYNEQFF
-	-	TRBV19	TRBJ1-2	TGTGCCAGTAGTTCTGCAGCTAACTATGGCTACACCTTC	CASSSAANYGYTF
-	-	TRBV7-9	TRBJ1-2	TGTTCCAGCAGCTTAGCGTGGGCAGGCTACACCTTC	CSSSLAWAGYTF
-	-	TRBV6-1	TRBJ2-2	TGTGCCAGCAGACTGGCGAACACCGGGGAGCTGTTTTTT	CASRLANTGELFF
-	-	TRBV6-4	TRBJ1-2	TGTGCCAGCAGTGAAACAGGGCTCGGCTACACCTTC	CASSETGLGYTF
-	-	TRBV7-6	TRBJ2-5	TGTGCCAGCAGCCCGACGGGGATTCAAGAGACCCAGTACTTC	CASSPTGIQETQYF